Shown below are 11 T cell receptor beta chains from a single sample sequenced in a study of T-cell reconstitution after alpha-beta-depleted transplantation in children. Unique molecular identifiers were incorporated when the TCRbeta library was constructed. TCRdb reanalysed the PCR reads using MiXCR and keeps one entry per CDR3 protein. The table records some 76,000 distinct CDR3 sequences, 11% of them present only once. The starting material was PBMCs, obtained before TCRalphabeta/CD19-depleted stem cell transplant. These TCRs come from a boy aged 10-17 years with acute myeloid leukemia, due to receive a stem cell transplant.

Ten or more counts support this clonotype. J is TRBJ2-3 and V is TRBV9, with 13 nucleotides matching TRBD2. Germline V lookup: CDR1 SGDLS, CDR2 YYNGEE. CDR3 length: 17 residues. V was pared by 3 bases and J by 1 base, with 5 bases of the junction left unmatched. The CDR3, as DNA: TGTGCCAGCAGCGCCGGACTAGCGGGGGCCCGCACAGATACGCAGTATTTT. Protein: CASSAGLAGARTDTQYF.

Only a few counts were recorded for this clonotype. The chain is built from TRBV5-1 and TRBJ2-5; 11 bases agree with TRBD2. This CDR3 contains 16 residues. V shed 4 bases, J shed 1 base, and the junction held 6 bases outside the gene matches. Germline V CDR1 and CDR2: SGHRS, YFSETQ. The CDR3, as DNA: TGCGCCAGCAGCGTCCGACTAGCGGGGCTCCAAGAGACCCAGTACTTC. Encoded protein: CASSVRLAGLQETQYF. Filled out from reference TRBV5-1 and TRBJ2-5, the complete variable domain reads KAGVTQTPRYLIKTRGQQVTLSCSPISGHRSVSWYQQTPGQGLQFLFEYFSETQRNKGNFPGRFSGRQFSNSRSEMNVSTLELGDSALYLCASSVRLAGLQETQYFGPGTRLLVL.

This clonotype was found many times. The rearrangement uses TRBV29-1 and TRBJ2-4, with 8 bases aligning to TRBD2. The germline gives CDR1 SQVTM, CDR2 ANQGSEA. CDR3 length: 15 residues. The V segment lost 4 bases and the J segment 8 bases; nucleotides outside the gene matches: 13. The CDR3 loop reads CSVAQTSASGDIQYF. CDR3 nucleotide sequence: TGCAGCGTTGCCCAGACTAGCGCGAGTGGAGACATTCAGTACTTC.

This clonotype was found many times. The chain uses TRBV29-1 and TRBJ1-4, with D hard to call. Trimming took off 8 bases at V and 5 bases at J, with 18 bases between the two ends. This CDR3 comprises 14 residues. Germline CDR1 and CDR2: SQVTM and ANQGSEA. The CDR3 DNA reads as TGCAGCCCTGATGCGGACCCCGGAAATGAAAAACTGTTTTTT. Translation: CSPDADPGNEKLFF.

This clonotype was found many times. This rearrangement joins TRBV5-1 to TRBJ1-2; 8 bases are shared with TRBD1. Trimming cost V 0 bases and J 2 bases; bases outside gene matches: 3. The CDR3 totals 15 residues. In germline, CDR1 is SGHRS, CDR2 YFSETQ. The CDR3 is CASSLGRQGNYGYTF. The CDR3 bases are TGCGCCAGCAGCTTGGGCCGACAGGGGAACTATGGCTACACCTTC.

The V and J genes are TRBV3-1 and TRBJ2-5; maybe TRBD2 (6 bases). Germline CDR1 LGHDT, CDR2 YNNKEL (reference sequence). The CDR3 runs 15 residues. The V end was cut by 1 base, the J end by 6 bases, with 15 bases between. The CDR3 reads CASSQGAAGRQTQYF. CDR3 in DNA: TGTGCCAGCAGCCAAGGCGCGGCAGGGAGGCAGACCCAGTACTTC.

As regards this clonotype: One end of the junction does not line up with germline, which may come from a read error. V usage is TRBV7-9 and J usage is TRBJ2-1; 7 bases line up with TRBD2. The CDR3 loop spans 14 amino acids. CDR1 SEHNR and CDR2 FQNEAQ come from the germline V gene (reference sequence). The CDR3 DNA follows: TGTGCCAGCAGCTTACCGGGAGGAGGGAATGAGCGGTTCTTC. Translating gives CASSLPGGGNERFF.

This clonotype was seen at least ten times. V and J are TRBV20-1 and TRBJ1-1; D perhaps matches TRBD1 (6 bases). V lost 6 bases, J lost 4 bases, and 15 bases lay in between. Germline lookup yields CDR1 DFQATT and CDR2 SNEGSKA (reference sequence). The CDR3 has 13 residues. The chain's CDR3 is CSAPRGARTEAFF. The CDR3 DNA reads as TGCAGTGCCCCGCGGGGGGCGCGCACTGAAGCTTTCTTT.

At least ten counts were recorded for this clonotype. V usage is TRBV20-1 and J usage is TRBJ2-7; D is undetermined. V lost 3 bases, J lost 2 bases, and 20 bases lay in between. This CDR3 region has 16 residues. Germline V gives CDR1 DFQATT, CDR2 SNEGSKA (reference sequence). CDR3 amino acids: CSASPRKMGSTYEQYV. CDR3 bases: TGCAGTGCTAGCCCCAGGAAAATGGGCTCAACCTACGAGCAGTACGTC.

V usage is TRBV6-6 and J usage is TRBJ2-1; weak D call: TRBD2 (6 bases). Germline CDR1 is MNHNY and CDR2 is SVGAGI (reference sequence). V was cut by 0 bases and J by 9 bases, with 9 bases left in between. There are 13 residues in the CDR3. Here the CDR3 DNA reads TGTGCCAGCAGTTACTCGGTGGGGGGTGAGCAGTTCTTC. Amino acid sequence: CASSYSVGGEQFF.

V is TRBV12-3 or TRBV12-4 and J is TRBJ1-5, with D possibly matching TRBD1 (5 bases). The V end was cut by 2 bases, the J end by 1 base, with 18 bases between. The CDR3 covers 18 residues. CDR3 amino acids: CASSLRVWGGGSNQPQHF. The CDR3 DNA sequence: TGTGCCAGCAGTTTAAGGGTTTGGGGGGGAGGAAGCAATCAGCCCCAGCATTTT.